Listed here is a single T cell receptor (beta chain). Its matching antigen is unknown. This record comes from a study of early T cells in non-severe SARS-CoV-2 infection. Study background: Sequencing used unsorted whole-blood bulk RNA, so chains lack pairing.

This CDR3 has 16 amino acids. V lost 2 bases to trimming and J lost 0 bases; unmatched junction nucleotides: 8. CDR1 is DFQATT and CDR2 is SNEGSKA in the germline V gene (reference sequence). The library protocol tagged individual cDNA molecules with unique molecular identifiers. TCRdb itself ran the 5' RACE reads through MiXCR, one entry per CDR3 protein. This table holds roughly 75,000 distinct CDR3 sequences, more than 9% found once. Findings and limits, study-wide: In VDJdb matching, anti-spike CD8 responses were favored while private and CD4 specificities went missing.

This rearrangement joins TRBV20-1 to TRBJ2-3; the match to TRBD1 covers 7 bases. This clonotype was obtained from an adult who was a healthcare worker with PCR-confirmed SARS-CoV-2 infection or an uninfected control (not recorded which). Sequencing input: whole blood. DNA of the CDR3: TGCAGTGCTAGAACCCCAACAGGGGTCAGCACAGATACGCAGTATTTT. Translation: CSARTPTGVSTDTQYF.